One and the same sample provided the 27 T cell receptor beta chains below, sequenced in a study of blood T cells in healthy people across ages. Together with a sample-barcoded 5' primer, a J-beta primer mix was included in a second PCR lasting about 7 to 11 cycles. TCRdb ran MiXCR on the 5' RACE reads and lists one entry per CDR3 protein. The table includes around 1.5 million distinct CDR3 sequences, 42% detected once. The sequenced sample consisted of blood. These receptors originate from a woman between 18 and 29 years old in good health.

To note about this clonotype: Here the CDR3 omits its conserved ending phenylalanine or tryptophan, so a read error is the likely source. This rearrangement joins TRBV6-5 to TRBJ2-7; a possible D gene is TRBD1 (6 bases). This CDR3 contains 11 residues. V lost 6 bases and J 4 bases, leaving 7 bases between the germline ends. Germline assignment: CDR1 MNHEY and CDR2 SVGAGI. CDR3 in amino acids: CASRTGYEQYL. The CDR3 DNA reads TGTGCCAGCAGAACAGGGTACGAGCAGTACTTA.

The chain recombines TRBV30 with TRBJ1-5; D is undetermined. Germline loops: CDR1 GTSNPN, CDR2 SVGIG (reference sequence). V was pared by 5 bases and J by 0 bases, with 11 bases between. The CDR3 loop spans 14 amino acids. CDR3 coding DNA: TGTGCCTGGGCGAACCAATATAGCAATCAGCCCCAGCATTTT. Encoded protein: CAWANQYSNQPQHF.

This clonotype was seen only a few times. The V gene is TRBV18, the J gene TRBJ1-2, with a weak D call TRBD1 (5 bases). V was cut by 8 bases and J by 2 bases, with 12 bases left in between. The CDR3 has 13 amino acids. The germline V gene encodes CDR1 KGHSH and CDR2 LQKENI. This CDR3 is CASRGEGNYGYTF. In DNA, the CDR3 is TGTGCCAGCCGGGGGGAAGGAAACTATGGCTACACCTTC.

There are many counts of this clonotype. The V gene is TRBV12-5, the J gene TRBJ2-7; D may be TRBD1 (5 bases). V lost 1 base and J 2 bases, leaving 6 bases between the germline ends. This CDR3 has 13 residues. The germline V gene encodes CDR1 LGHNT and CDR2 FRNRAP. The CDR3 protein is CASGLGRAYEQYF. The CDR3 region has the DNA TGTGCTAGTGGTTTGGGCAGGGCCTACGAGCAGTACTTC. Variable domain in full (rest from reference TRBV12-5 and TRBJ2-7): DARVTQTPRHKVTEMGQEVTMRCQPILGHNTVFWYRQTMMQGLELLAYFRNRAPLDDSGMPKDRFSAEMPDATLATLKIQPSEPRDSAVYFCASGLGRAYEQYFGPGTRLTVT.

The gene calls are TRBV25-1 and TRBJ1-6; D uncertain. Germline assignment: CDR1 MGHDK and CDR2 SYGVNS. The CDR3 covers 13 residues. The V end was cut by 3 bases, the J end by 8 bases, with 8 bases between. CDR3 in amino acids: CASSDTEYSPLHF. Here the CDR3 DNA reads TGTGCCAGCAGTGATACGGAGTATTCACCCCTCCACTTT.

This clonotype has only one observation. The J gene is TRBJ2-1, the V gene TRBV12-3 or TRBV12-4, with TRBD2 identical over 7 bases. CDR3 length equals 13 residues. After removal of 6 bases from V and 8 bases from J, the junction contained 7 bases not matched to a gene. The CDR3 coding sequence is TGTGCCAGCAGCGGGACTAACCAAGATGAGCAGTTCTTC. It encodes CASSGTNQDEQFF.

Here the CDR3 reads CASSPGTGSYTF. CDR3 bases: TGCGCCAGCAGCCCAGGGACAGGAAGCTACACCTTC. The chain uses TRBV4-1 and TRBJ1-2; 8 nucleotides match TRBD1. V gave up 4 bases and J gave up 9 bases; unmatched junction bases: 4. Germline V lookup: CDR1 MGHRA, CDR2 YSYEKL. The CDR3 is made up of 12 amino acids.

This chain uses TRBV6-2 or TRBV6-3 with TRBJ2-6; D is unresolved. V lost 11 bases and J lost 4, with 15 bases in between. The CDR3 covers 14 residues. Germline CDR1 MNHEY, CDR2 SVGEGT. The CDR3 sequence is CARQRNTGANVLTF. The CDR3 DNA is TGTGCCCGCCAGCGAAACACCGGGGCCAACGTCCTGACTTTC.

The chain links TRBV5-1 to TRBJ2-1; TRBD2 aligns across 11 bases. This CDR3 comprises 17 residues. Germline V lookup: CDR1 SGHRS, CDR2 YFSETQ. With V trimmed by 4 bases and J by 4 bases, 10 bases remained unmatched. The CDR3 nucleotides are TGCGCCAGCAGCCCCTTGACTAGCGGGATTTCGTACAATGAGCAGTTCTTC. It encodes CASSPLTSGISYNEQFF.

This clonotype was observed a few times. The V and J genes are TRBV12-5 and TRBJ2-7, with unresolved D. Trimming shortened V by 0 bases and J by 3 bases, and 27 bases separated the two germline ends. Germline V CDR1 and CDR2: LGHNT, FRNRAP. The CDR3 is 20 amino acids. CDR3 nucleotides: TGTGCTAGTGGTTTGGTACTCCTCGGACGACAAATAGCTAGTAGCTACGAGCAGTACTTC. It codes for CASGLVLLGRQIASSYEQYF.

A few counts support this clonotype. The chain carries TRBV6-7 and TRBJ2-7, with D possibly matching TRBD1 (6 bases). TRBV6-7 is treated as an ORF (open reading frame) with a function not yet certain. V was clipped by 6 bases and J by 4 bases, with 25 bases between them. The CDR3 is 17 amino acids. CDR3 sequence: CASSPALGRDTPYEQYF. CDR3 bases: TGTGCCAGCAGCCCCGCGTTGGGTCGGGACACCCCTTACGAGCAGTACTTC.

The CDR3 DNA reads as TGTGCCAGCAGCTTAGCCACTAGTCAGGGGAATGAGCAGTTCTTC. It encodes CASSLATSQGNEQFF. V usage is TRBV11-3 and J usage is TRBJ2-1, with TRBD1 as a possible D gene (6 bases). Germline CDR1 SGHNT, CDR2 YENEEA. This CDR3 has 15 amino acids. Trimming pared 1 base from V and 7 bases from J, leaving 14 bases between. The full variable domain, with the rest looked up from reference TRBV11-3 and TRBJ2-1, is EAGVVQSPRYKIIEKKQPVAFWCNPISGHNTLYWYLQNLGQGPELLIRYENEEAVDDSQLPKDRFSAERLKGVDSTLKIQPAELGDSAVYLCASSLATSQGNEQFFGPGTRLTVL.

J is TRBJ2-1 and V is TRBV27, with D unresolved. The germline gives CDR1 MNHEY, CDR2 SMNVEV (reference sequence). Trimming removed 2 bases at V and 4 bases at J, with 12 bases between. The length of the CDR3 is 15 residues. DNA of the CDR3: TGTGCCAGCAGTTTAAGCCTGCCCACATACAATGAGCAGTTCTTC. It specifies CASSLSLPTYNEQFF.

This clonotype was seen more than once but under ten times. This rearrangement joins TRBV14 to TRBJ2-5, with D possibly called TRBD1 or TRBD2 (5 bases each). The ends were cut back, 4 bases at V and 2 bases at J, with 14 bases in the middle. The length of the CDR3 is 15 residues. Germline V gene sequence: CDR1 SGHDN, CDR2 FVKESK. The CDR3 protein is CASSLGTANQETQYF. In nucleotides, the CDR3 is TGTGCCAGCAGCCTGGGGACGGCTAATCAAGAGACCCAGTACTTC.

Here the CDR3 DNA reads TGTGCCAGCAGTCTGGGGCAGGGGGTAGGGGGTGAGCAGTTCTTC. This encodes CASSLGQGVGGEQFF. The V call is TRBV12-3 or TRBV12-4, the J call TRBJ2-1, with TRBD1 identical over 7 bases. This CDR3 has 15 amino acids. J lost 9 bases, V lost 5 bases, and 13 bases had no gene match.

This clonotype was observed many times. The V gene is TRBV2, the J gene TRBJ2-3, with D possibly matching TRBD1 (5 bases). Germline V CDR1 and CDR2: SNHLY, FYNNEI. Deletions cut 4 bases from V and 2 bases from J, with 10 bases between. CDR3 length: 14 amino acids. CDR3 bases: TGTGCCAGCAGTGTAGGGGATTTCACAGATACGCAGTATTTT. This translates into CASSVGDFTDTQYF.

This clonotype was observed a few times. The chain is built from TRBV7-2 and TRBJ1-5; D gene unclear. CDR3 length: 16 amino acids. Germline lookup yields CDR1 SGHTA and CDR2 FQGNSA. V lost 1 base and J lost 5, with 15 bases in between. For the CDR3, the DNA is TGTGCCAGCAGCTTAGAAGTAGGGCTTTCGGATCAGCCCCAGCATTTT. Residues: CASSLEVGLSDQPQHF.

About this clonotype: With a much larger clone just one base away, this may be a read error. The V call is TRBV20-1, the J call TRBJ2-1; unclear D gene. Trimming stripped 3 bases from V and 3 bases from J, with 3 bases between. CDR1 is DFQATT and CDR2 is SNEGSKA in the germline V gene (reference sequence). The CDR3 length is 11 residues. The CDR3 sequence: CSARFYNEQFF. As DNA, the CDR3 is TGCAGTGCTAGGTTCTACAATGAGCAGTTCTTC.

J is TRBJ2-7 and V is TRBV2, with 7 bases lining up with TRBD1. Germline-derived CDR1 and CDR2 are SNHLY and FYNNEI. The CDR3 length is 16 residues. The junction had 15 bases not matched to a gene; V was cut back by 7 bases and J by 3 bases. CDR3: CASTQGGQEYFYEQYF. The CDR3 DNA is TGTGCCAGCACCCAAGGAGGACAGGAATACTTCTACGAGCAGTACTTC.

This chain joins TRBV20-1 and TRBJ2-5; D is unclear. Trimming pared 6 bases from V and 2 bases from J, leaving 13 bases between. The CDR3 sequence is 13 residues long. Germline V gives CDR1 DFQATT, CDR2 SNEGSKA (reference sequence). The CDR3: CSAGGSNQETQYF. As DNA, the CDR3 is TGCAGTGCGGGTGGGTCTAATCAAGAGACCCAGTACTTC.

This clonotype was detected only a few times. The germline gene is not matched at one end of the junction; a read error may be the cause. The gene calls are TRBV6-2 or TRBV6-3 and TRBJ2-7; D perhaps matches TRBD2 (5 bases). The germline CDR1 and CDR2 sequences are MNHEY and SVGEGT. This CDR3 is built from 16 residues. The CDR3 region has the DNA TGTACCAGCAGTTACGGGTATGGGGAGAGCTCCTACGAGCAGTACTTC. Protein sequence: CTSSYGYGESSYEQYF.

The chain recombines TRBV7-6 with TRBJ2-5; tentatively, D is TRBD1 (7 bases). V lost 4 bases and J 11 bases, leaving 32 bases between the germline ends. Germline CDR1 reads SGHVS; CDR2 reads FNYEAQ. The CDR3 contains 18 residues. CDR3 residues: CASSSATTGGGVMNEQYF. The CDR3 coding sequence is TGTGCCAGCAGCTCCGCGACCACCGGAGGGGGCGTTATGAATGAGCAGTACTTC.

This clonotype was seen only a few times. The V call is TRBV27, the J call TRBJ2-4; the match to TRBD2 covers 7 bases. With the DNA end fitting TRBJ2-7 better, the J assignment may be wrong. The CDR3 contains 15 residues. In germline, CDR1 is MNHEY, CDR2 SMNVEV (reference sequence). The chain's CDR3 is CASSLSRAGVNEQYF. The DNA for the CDR3 is TGTGCCAGCAGTTTATCCCGCGCGGGGGTTAACGAGCAGTACTTC.

Remarks on this clonotype: At one end the junction does not follow the germline gene, possibly because of a read error. J is TRBJ2-3 and V is TRBV10-3, with 10 positions matching TRBD2. The CDR3 runs to 17 residues. CDR1 ENHRY and CDR2 SYGVKD come from the germline V gene. CDR3 in amino acids: CAVSESGGAGGPDTQYF. DNA of the CDR3: TGTGCCGTCAGTGAGTCGGGCGGAGCGGGGGGGCCAGATACGCAGTATTTT.

The chain combines TRBV6-6 with TRBJ1-5; D may be TRBD1 (5 bases). This CDR3 is 16 amino acids long. The V and J ends lost 4 bases and 4 bases respectively, with 17 bases between them. Germline CDR1 reads MNHNY; CDR2 reads SVGAGI (reference sequence). The CDR3 is CASSFGAQGGNQPQHF. In DNA form, the CDR3 reads TGTGCCAGCAGTTTTGGAGCCCAGGGAGGAAATCAGCCCCAGCATTTT.

This rearrangement joins TRBV20-1 to TRBJ2-7; TRBD1 agrees at 8 bases. Germline trimming cut 1 base from V and 1 base from J; bases unmatched to any gene: 3. The CDR3 covers 14 residues. Looked up from germline, CDR1 is DFQATT and CDR2 is SNEGSKA (reference sequence). In nucleotides, the CDR3 is TGCAGTGCTAGAGCTGGACAGGGATCCTACGAGCAGTACTTC. Protein: CSARAGQGSYEQYF.

The V gene is TRBV4-2, the J gene TRBJ2-1, with TRBD2 matching 8 bases. The J call is in doubt because the DNA end fits TRBJ2-7 better. Germline-derived CDR1 and CDR2 are LGHNA and YNFKEQ. The CDR3 runs 18 residues. The CDR3 region has the DNA TGTGCCAGCAGCCCTGGGCCATTCGGGAGGGGCTCCTACAATGAGCAGTACTTC. Residues: CASSPGPFGRGSYNEQYF.